These 32 T cell receptor beta chains were all obtained from the same sample, sequenced in a study of beta chain features in type 1 diabetes. Findings and limits, study-wide: In all four CD4+ subsets, TCRB CDR3 length was significantly, moderately reduced in type 1 diabetes.

These receptors' targets are unknown. Sequenced material consisted of expressed TCRB transcripts (all of the isolated RNA was reverse transcribed). The method was immunoSEQ multiplex PCR; TCRdb's version includes in-frame clones alone and lacks a portion of them. The sample contains under 70,000 clones, just under 65% of which appear only once. Source material: stem cell memory CD4+ T cells from blood. These receptors all stem from a woman aged 30 to 39 with type 1 diabetes.

This clone has only one observation. The chain uses TRBV2 and TRBJ1-1; D ambiguous. Looked up from germline, CDR1 is SNHLY and CDR2 is FYNNEI. The CDR3 runs to 13 residues. V was pared by 10 bases and J by 11 bases, with 23 bases between. The CDR3 region is CATSPFTPRRAFF. The CDR3, as DNA: TGTGCCACCTCGCCATTCACCCCCCGTCGGGCTTTCTTT.

In this sample, this clone turned up a few times. The CDR3 region is CASSIDPGGYGYTF. The CDR3 region has the DNA TGTGCCAGTAGTATAGATCCAGGGGGCTATGGCTACACCTTC. The chain links TRBV19 to TRBJ1-2, with 7 nucleotides matching TRBD1. Germline loops: CDR1 LNHDA, CDR2 SQIVND (reference sequence). After removal of 0 bases from V and 4 bases from J, the junction contained 2 bases not matched to a gene. This CDR3 spans 14 amino acids.

This clone came up a few times. The chain combines TRBV7-9 with TRBJ1-1, with D possibly matching TRBD1 (6 bases). CDR3 length: 14 residues. V shed 1 base and J shed 3 bases, with 9 bases lying between them. CDR1 SEHNR and CDR2 FQNEAQ come from the germline V gene (reference sequence). CDR3 in amino acids: CASSLVSGDTEAFF. Written as DNA, the CDR3 is TGTGCCAGCAGCTTAGTATCAGGGGACACTGAAGCTTTCTTT.

The sample holds a few counts of this clone. The J gene is TRBJ2-3, the V gene TRBV7-8; the D is unclear. CDR3 length equals 17 residues. The V and J ends lost 5 bases and 1 base respectively, with 19 bases between them. CDR1 SGHVS and CDR2 FQNEAQ come from the germline V gene. The chain's CDR3 is CASSPRVVRDGTDTQYF. CDR3 DNA sequence: TGTGCCAGCAGCCCCCGGGTAGTACGAGATGGCACAGATACGCAGTATTTT.

This clone was seen a few times. The CDR3 protein is CASSSQASGIHNEQFF. The CDR3 bases are TGTGCCAGCAGCTCTCAAGCTAGCGGGATACACAATGAGCAGTTCTTC. V gene TRBV7-9 combines with J gene TRBJ2-1, with 9 positions matching TRBD2. From germline, CDR1 is SEHNR and CDR2 FQNEAQ (reference sequence). There are 16 residues in the CDR3. Trimming took 4 bases from V and 5 from J; bases not matched to a gene: 9. The whole variable domain, filled in from reference TRBV7-9 and TRBJ2-1, reads DTGVSQNPRHKITKRGQNVTFRCDPISEHNRLYWYRQTLGQGPEFLTYFQNEAQLEKSRLLSDRFSAERPKGSFSTLEIQRTEQGDSAMYLCASSSQASGIHNEQFFGPGTRLTVL.

CDR3 sequence reads: CASSLGQINQPQHF. The CDR3 DNA reads as TGTGCCAGCAGTTTAGGTCAGATCAATCAGCCCCAGCATTTT. The chain joins TRBV28 to TRBJ1-5; D not certain. This CDR3 region has 14 residues. Germline lookup yields CDR1 MDHEN and CDR2 SYDVKM. Trimming shortened V by 2 bases and J by 3 bases, and 8 bases separated the two germline ends.

The chain recombines TRBV6-5 with TRBJ2-1; 7 positions agree with TRBD2. With 8 bases clipped from V and 4 bases from J, the junction kept 8 bases outside the gene matches. The CDR3 runs 14 residues. From germline, CDR1 is MNHEY and CDR2 SVGAGI. The DNA for the CDR3 is TGTGCCAGCCGTTCGGGGGGTATTTACAATGAGCAGTTCTTC. This encodes CASRSGGIYNEQFF.

This chain's CDR3 is CASTQGQSNTGELFF. The CDR3 region has the DNA TGTGCCAGCACCCAGGGACAGTCTAACACCGGGGAGCTGTTTTTT. The rearrangement joins TRBV2 to TRBJ2-2; 7 nucleotides line up with TRBD1. This CDR3 is 15 amino acids long. V shed 7 bases, J shed 2 bases, and the junction held 7 bases outside the gene matches. The germline gives CDR1 SNHLY, CDR2 FYNNEI.

The chain is built from TRBV6-6 and TRBJ2-3; D unclear. Germline V gene sequence: CDR1 MNHNY, CDR2 SVGAGI (reference sequence). V lost 7 bases, J lost 2 bases, and 16 bases lay in between. The CDR3 runs 15 residues. The CDR3 spells CASTSSEPYTDTQYF. In nucleotides, the CDR3 is TGTGCCAGCACCTCTTCTGAGCCGTACACAGATACGCAGTATTTT.

The chain links TRBV2 to TRBJ1-2; 7 positions match TRBD1. This CDR3 is built from 14 residues. Germline CDR1 SNHLY, CDR2 FYNNEI. V was clipped by 5 bases and J by 6 bases; unmatched bases: 9. The CDR3 is CASSSLRQGNGYTF. CDR3 DNA: TGTGCCAGCAGTTCGTTAAGACAGGGAAATGGCTACACCTTC.

This chain uses TRBV10-3 with TRBJ2-2; D gene unclear. The CDR3 contains 13 residues. Trimming shortened V by 8 bases and J by 3 bases, and 10 bases separated the two germline ends. CDR1 and CDR2 (germline): ENHRY, SYGVKD. Written as DNA, the CDR3 is TGTGCCATCGGTCCGGTCGACACCGGGGAGCTGTTTTTT. It is translated as CAIGPVDTGELFF.

V is TRBV28 and J is TRBJ2-4; TRBD2 matches 8 bases. This CDR3 is built from 15 residues. The V segment lost 7 bases and the J segment 10 bases; nucleotides outside the gene matches: 15. Looked up from germline, CDR1 is MDHEN and CDR2 is SYDVKM. CDR3 sequence (DNA): TGTGCCAGCAATGTGCGGTTTGACGGGGGGGGAATTCAGTACTTC. Translation: CASNVRFDGGGIQYF.

The rearrangement joins TRBV15 to TRBJ2-5; 7 bases map to TRBD2. Germline assignment: CDR1 LNHNV and CDR2 YYDKDF (reference sequence). The CDR3 spans 14 residues. V lost 3 bases and J lost 3; bases outside the gene matches: 4. CDR3 region: CATSRTSTEETQYF. DNA of the CDR3: TGTGCCACCAGCAGGACTAGCACGGAAGAGACCCAGTACTTC.

The chain has TRBV5-4 and TRBJ2-7, with TRBD1 identical over 8 bases. CDR3 length equals 14 residues. Germline V CDR1 and CDR2: SGHNT, YYREEE (reference sequence). Trimming at V came to 4 bases and at J to 3 bases, leaving 6 bases not matched to a gene. CDR3 in DNA: TGTGCCAGCAGCCCTATGACAGGGGTCTACGAGCAGTACTTC. Translated: CASSPMTGVYEQYF.

V usage is TRBV29-1 and J usage is TRBJ2-7; 9 bases line up with TRBD1. This CDR3 comprises 17 residues. Trimming cost V 1 base and J 3 bases; bases outside gene matches: 13. Germline V gene sequence: CDR1 SQVTM, CDR2 ANQGSEA. CDR3 nucleotides: TGCAGCGTTGAAGGTGCATACCCGGGACAGGGAGTCTACGAGCAGTACTTC. Translating gives CSVEGAYPGQGVYEQYF.

The sample holds a few counts of this clone. The J gene is TRBJ2-1, the V gene TRBV6-5; D is perhaps TRBD2 (5 bases). The CDR3 is made up of 16 amino acids. Germline V gene data show CDR1 as MNHEY and CDR2 as SVGAGI. V lost 3 bases, J lost 5 bases, and 17 bases lay in between. The CDR3 DNA follows: TGTGCCAGCAGTTATAGTTTCGGGATCTTCAACAATGAGCAGTTCTTC. Amino acid sequence: CASSYSFGIFNNEQFF.

V is TRBV18 and J is TRBJ1-5; D gene unclear. The CDR3 consists of 15 residues. Looked up from germline, CDR1 is KGHSH and CDR2 is LQKENI. Trimming pared 4 bases from V and 0 bases from J, leaving 10 bases between. The CDR3 nucleotides are TGTGCCAGCTCACTGGCAGAATATAGCAATCAGCCCCAGCATTTT. Its translation is CASSLAEYSNQPQHF.

The chain uses TRBV10-3 and TRBJ1-1; D perhaps matches TRBD1 (5 bases). The CDR3 is 14 residues long. Trimming cost V 7 bases and J 1 base, with 13 bases left between them. Germline loops: CDR1 ENHRY, CDR2 SYGVKD. The CDR3 protein is CAITNRLTNTEAFF. The CDR3 DNA follows: TGTGCCATCACCAACAGGTTAACGAACACTGAAGCTTTCTTT.

This chain connects TRBV18 to TRBJ2-5; D gene unclear. The CDR3 consists of 12 residues. Germline V gene lookup returns CDR1 KGHSH and CDR2 LQKENI. Trimming took 6 bases from V and 1 from J, leaving 6 bases between them. CDR3 sequence: CASSSSQETQYF. In nucleotides, the CDR3 is TGTGCCAGCTCCTCGTCCCAAGAGACCCAGTACTTC.

The rearrangement links TRBV21-1 to TRBJ2-5; the table's TRBD1 call for D was not verified on the DNA. TRBV21-1 counts as a pseudogene. The CDR3 extends over 16 amino acids. This CDR3 is CASSALTGTQPETQYF. The CDR3 region has the DNA TGTGCCAGCAGCGCTCTGACAGGGACCCAACCAGAGACCCAGTACTTC.

This chain connects TRBV30 to TRBJ2-2; D is possibly TRBD1 (6 bases). The length of the CDR3 is 12 residues. Germline-derived CDR1 and CDR2 are GTSNPN and SVGIG (reference sequence). V was shortened by 3 bases and J by 6 bases, with 8 bases between the two germline ends. CDR3 sequence: CAWRGAPGELFF. The CDR3 DNA reads TGTGCCTGGAGGGGGGCCCCCGGGGAGCTGTTTTTT.

The rearrangement joins TRBV5-4 to TRBJ2-7; 14 nucleotides align to TRBD2. Germline V gene data show CDR1 as SGHNT and CDR2 as YYREEE (reference sequence). The V gene end was trimmed by 4 bases and the J gene end by 6 bases; junction bases not matched to a gene: 6. CDR3 length: 15 amino acids. The CDR3 is CASSRGTSGSPEQYF. The CDR3 DNA reads TGTGCCAGCAGCCGGGGGACTAGCGGGAGCCCCGAGCAGTACTTC.

The chain joins TRBV10-2 to TRBJ2-7; tentatively, D is TRBD2 (7 bases). Germline V gene lookup returns CDR1 WSHSY and CDR2 SAAADI. The CDR3 is made up of 16 amino acids. The germline V and J ends were trimmed by 5 bases and 6 bases, with 23 bases remaining between them. CDR3 DNA sequence: TGCGCCAGCAGTCCCTTGGGGAGGGGGGAATTTGGCGAGCAGTACTTC. Residues: CASSPLGRGEFGEQYF.

V is TRBV19 and J is TRBJ1-1; D is ambiguous. Germline loops: CDR1 LNHDA, CDR2 SQIVND (reference sequence). Trimming removed 3 bases at V and 1 base at J, with 9 bases between. This CDR3 comprises 14 residues. As DNA, the CDR3 is TGTGCCAGTAGTATCCGGTTGTCGAACACTGAAGCTTTCTTT. It encodes CASSIRLSNTEAFF. Full variable domain (outside the CDR3, taken from reference TRBV19 and TRBJ1-1): DGGITQSPKYLFRKEGQNVTLSCEQNLNHDAMYWYRQDPGQGLRLIYYSQIVNDFQKGDIAEGYSVSREKKESFPLTVTSAQKNPTAFYLCASSIRLSNTEAFFGQGTRLTVV.

This rearrangement joins TRBV7-3 to TRBJ2-1, with 12 bases that match TRBD2. CDR1 and CDR2 from the germline V gene are SGHTA and FQGTGA. The CDR3 runs to 15 residues. V gave up 4 bases and J gave up 4 bases; unmatched junction bases: 2. The CDR3 sequence is CASSSTSGGYNEQFF. The CDR3 DNA is TGTGCCAGCAGCTCGACTAGCGGGGGTTACAATGAGCAGTTCTTC.

This clone was counted only a few times. The chain has TRBV27 and TRBJ1-5; 12 nucleotides align to TRBD1. The germline V gene encodes CDR1 MNHEY and CDR2 SMNVEV (reference sequence). The CDR3 consists of 14 residues. The V and J ends lost 5 bases and 10 bases, in that order; junction bases with no gene match: 6. CDR3 nucleotide sequence: TGTGCCAGCAGTACCGGGACAGGGGGCTATCCCCAGCATTTT. It yields the protein CASSTGTGGYPQHF.

The rearrangement links TRBV6-1 to TRBJ2-7; D is undetermined. CDR3 length: 14 residues. Trimming took off 1 base at V and 6 bases at J, with 13 bases between the two ends. Germline assignment: CDR1 MNHNS and CDR2 SASEGT. CDR3 DNA: TGTGCCAGCAGTGAAGTGACGGGTTCGGGCGAGCAGTACTTC. It translates to CASSEVTGSGEQYF.

This rearrangement joins TRBV6-5 to TRBJ2-1; tentatively, D is TRBD2 (5 bases). Trimming left V 2 bases short and J 2 bases short, with 10 bases between. This CDR3 has 15 residues. Germline V lookup: CDR1 MNHEY, CDR2 SVGAGI. The CDR3 protein is CASSYGAATYNEQFF. CDR3 nucleotides: TGTGCCAGCAGTTACGGAGCGGCAACCTACAATGAGCAGTTCTTC.

This clone was observed a handful of times. V is TRBV30 and J is TRBJ1-1; 7 nucleotides match TRBD1. The CDR3 totals 13 residues. Germline V gives CDR1 GTSNPN, CDR2 SVGIG (reference sequence). The V segment lost 3 bases and the J segment 3 bases; nucleotides outside the gene matches: 4. The CDR3 DNA sequence: TGTGCCTGGAGAGATCAGGGGGACACTGAAGCTTTCTTT. Translating gives CAWRDQGDTEAFF.

Regarding this clone: The sample carries other DNA sequences with the same CDR3. The chain links TRBV29-1 to TRBJ1-1, with 8 bases fitting TRBD1. The CDR3 has 13 amino acids. The germline V gene encodes CDR1 SQVTM and CDR2 ANQGSEA. The V segment lost 6 bases and the J segment 1 base; nucleotides outside the gene matches: 4. Written as DNA, the CDR3 is TGCAGCGTGGAGGGACAGGCGAACACTGAAGCTTTCTTT. It encodes CSVEGQANTEAFF.

V gene TRBV5-1 combines with J gene TRBJ2-5; TRBD1 is a possible D gene (6 bases). V lost 4 bases and J 2 bases, leaving 15 bases between the germline ends. The germline V gene has CDR1 SGHRS and CDR2 YFSETQ. This CDR3 has 15 amino acids. DNA for the CDR3: TGCGCCAGCAGCGCCGGGACACGGATGCAAGAGACCCAGTACTTC. Residues: CASSAGTRMQETQYF.

The chain uses TRBV13 and TRBJ2-7, with 8 bases that match TRBD1. Germline CDR1 reads PRHDT; CDR2 reads FYEKMQ (reference sequence). V trimming: 2 bases; J trimming: 2 bases; junction bases outside the gene matches: 2. There are 14 residues in the CDR3. CDR3 loop: CASSLQGATYEQYF. The CDR3 DNA is TGTGCCAGCAGCTTACAGGGGGCAACCTACGAGCAGTACTTC. Full variable domain (outside the CDR3, taken from reference TRBV13 and TRBJ2-7): AAGVIQSPRHLIKEKRETATLKCYPIPRHDTVYWYQQGPGQDPQFLISFYEKMQSDKGSIPDRFSAQQFSDYHSELNMSSLELGDSALYFCASSLQGATYEQYFGPGTRLTVT.